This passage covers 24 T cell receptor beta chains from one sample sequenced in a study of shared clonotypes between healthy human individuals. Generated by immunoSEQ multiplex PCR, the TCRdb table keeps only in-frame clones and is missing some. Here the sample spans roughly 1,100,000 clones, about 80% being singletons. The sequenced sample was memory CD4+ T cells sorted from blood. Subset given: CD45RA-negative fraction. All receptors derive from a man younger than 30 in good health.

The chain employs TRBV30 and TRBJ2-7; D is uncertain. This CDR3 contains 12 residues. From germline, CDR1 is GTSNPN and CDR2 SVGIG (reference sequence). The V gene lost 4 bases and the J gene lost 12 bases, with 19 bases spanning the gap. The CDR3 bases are TGTGCCTGGACGAACGGCCCCCTGGGTCCGTACTTC. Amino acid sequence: CAWTNGPLGPYF.

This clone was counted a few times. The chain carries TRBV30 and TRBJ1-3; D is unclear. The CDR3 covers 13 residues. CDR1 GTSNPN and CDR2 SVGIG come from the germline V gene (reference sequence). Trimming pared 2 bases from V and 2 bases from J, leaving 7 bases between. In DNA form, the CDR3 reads TGTGCCTGGAGTTTGGGGACTGGAAACACCATATATTTT. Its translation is CAWSLGTGNTIYF.

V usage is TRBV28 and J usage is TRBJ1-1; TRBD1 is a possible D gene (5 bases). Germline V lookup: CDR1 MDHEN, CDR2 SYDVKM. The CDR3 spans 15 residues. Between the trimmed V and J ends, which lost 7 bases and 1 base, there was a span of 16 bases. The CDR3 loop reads CASTPSRAWNTEAFF. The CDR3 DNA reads TGTGCCAGCACCCCATCCAGGGCTTGGAACACTGAAGCTTTCTTT. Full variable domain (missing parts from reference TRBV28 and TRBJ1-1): DVKVTQSSRYLVKRTGEKVFLECVQDMDHENMFWYRQDPGLGLRLIYFSYDVKMKEKGDIPEGYSVSREKKERFSLILESASTNQTSMYLCASTPSRAWNTEAFFGQGTRLTVV.

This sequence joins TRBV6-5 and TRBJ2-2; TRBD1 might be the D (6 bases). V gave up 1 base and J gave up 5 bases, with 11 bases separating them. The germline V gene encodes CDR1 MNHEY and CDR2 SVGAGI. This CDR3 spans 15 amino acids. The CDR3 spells CASSYYSGETGELFF. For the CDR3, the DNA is TGTGCCAGCAGTTACTACTCAGGGGAAACCGGGGAGCTGTTTTTT.

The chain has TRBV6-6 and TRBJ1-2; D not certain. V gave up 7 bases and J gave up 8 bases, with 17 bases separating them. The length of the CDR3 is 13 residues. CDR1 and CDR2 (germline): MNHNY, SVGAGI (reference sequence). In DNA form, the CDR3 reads TGTGCCAGCACTCTAGGGAGGTTAGACGGCTACACCTTC. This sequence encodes CASTLGRLDGYTF.

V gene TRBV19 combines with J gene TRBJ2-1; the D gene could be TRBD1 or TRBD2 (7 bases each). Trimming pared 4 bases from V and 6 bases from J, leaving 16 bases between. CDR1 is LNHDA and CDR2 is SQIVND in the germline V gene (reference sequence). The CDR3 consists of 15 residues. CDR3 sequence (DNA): TGTGCCAGTAGTACCCAGGGGGGGCTTGGCAATGAGCAGTTCTTC. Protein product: CASSTQGGLGNEQFF.

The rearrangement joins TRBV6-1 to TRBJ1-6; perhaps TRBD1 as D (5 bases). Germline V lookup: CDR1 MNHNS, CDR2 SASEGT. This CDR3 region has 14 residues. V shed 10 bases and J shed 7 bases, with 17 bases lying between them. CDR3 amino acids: CATWGGTGNSPLHF. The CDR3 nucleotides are TGTGCCACTTGGGGGGGTACAGGCAATTCACCCCTCCACTTT.

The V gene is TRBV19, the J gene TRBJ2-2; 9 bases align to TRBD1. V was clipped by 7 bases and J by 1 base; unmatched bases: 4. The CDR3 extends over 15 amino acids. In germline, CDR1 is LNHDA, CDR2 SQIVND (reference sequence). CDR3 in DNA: TGTGCCAGTAAAACAGGGGGCGAGAACACCGGGGAGCTGTTTTTT. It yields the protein CASKTGGENTGELFF.

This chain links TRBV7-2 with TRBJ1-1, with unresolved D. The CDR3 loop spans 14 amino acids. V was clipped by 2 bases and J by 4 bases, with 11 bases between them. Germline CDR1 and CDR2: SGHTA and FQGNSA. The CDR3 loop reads CASSLQSSGTEAFF. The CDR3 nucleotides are TGTGCCAGCAGCTTACAGTCTTCGGGCACTGAAGCTTTCTTT. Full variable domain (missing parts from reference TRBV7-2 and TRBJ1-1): GAGVSQSPSNKVTEKGKDVELRCDPISGHTALYWYRQSLGQGLEFLIYFQGNSAPDKSGLPSDRFSAERTGGSVSTLTIQRTQQEDSAVYLCASSLQSSGTEAFFGQGTRLTVV.

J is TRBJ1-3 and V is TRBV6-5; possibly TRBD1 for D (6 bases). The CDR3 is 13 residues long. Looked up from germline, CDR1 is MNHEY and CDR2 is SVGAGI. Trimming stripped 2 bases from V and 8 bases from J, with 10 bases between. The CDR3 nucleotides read TGTGCCAGCAGTTACGGCAGGGGAGACACCATATATTTT. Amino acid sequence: CASSYGRGDTIYF.

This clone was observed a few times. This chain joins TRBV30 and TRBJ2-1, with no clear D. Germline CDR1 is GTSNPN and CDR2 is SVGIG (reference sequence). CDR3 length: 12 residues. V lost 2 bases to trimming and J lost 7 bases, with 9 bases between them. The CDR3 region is CAWSLLRNEQFF. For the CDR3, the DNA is TGTGCCTGGAGTTTACTTCGGAATGAGCAGTTCTTC. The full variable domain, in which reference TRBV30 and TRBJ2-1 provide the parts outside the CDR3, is SQTIHQWPATLVQPVGSPLSLECTVEGTSNPNLYWYRQAAGRGLQLLFYSVGIGQISSEVPQNLSASRPQDRQFILSSKKLLLSDSGFYLCAWSLLRNEQFFGPGTRLTVL.

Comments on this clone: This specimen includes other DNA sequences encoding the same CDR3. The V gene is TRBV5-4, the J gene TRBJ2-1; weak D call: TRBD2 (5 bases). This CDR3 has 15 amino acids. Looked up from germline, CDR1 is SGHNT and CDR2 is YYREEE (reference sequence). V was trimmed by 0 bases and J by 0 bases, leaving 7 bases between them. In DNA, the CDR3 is TGTGCCAGCAGCTTGGTTGGGAGCTCCTACAATGAGCAGTTCTTC. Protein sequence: CASSLVGSSYNEQFF.

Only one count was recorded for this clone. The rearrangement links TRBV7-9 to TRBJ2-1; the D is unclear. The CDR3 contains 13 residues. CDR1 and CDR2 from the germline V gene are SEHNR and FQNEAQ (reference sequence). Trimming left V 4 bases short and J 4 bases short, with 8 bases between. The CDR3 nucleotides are TGTGCCAGCAGCTCGAGATATTACAATGAGCAGTTCTTC. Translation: CASSSRYYNEQFF.

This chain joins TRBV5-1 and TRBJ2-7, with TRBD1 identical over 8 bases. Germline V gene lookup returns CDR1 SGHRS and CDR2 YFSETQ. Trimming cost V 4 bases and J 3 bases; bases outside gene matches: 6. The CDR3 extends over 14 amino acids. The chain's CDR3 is CASSQGQGGYEQYF. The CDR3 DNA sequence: TGCGCCAGCAGCCAAGGACAGGGTGGCTACGAGCAGTACTTC. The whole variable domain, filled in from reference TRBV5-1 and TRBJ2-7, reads KAGVTQTPRYLIKTRGQQVTLSCSPISGHRSVSWYQQTPGQGLQFLFEYFSETQRNKGNFPGRFSGRQFSNSRSEMNVSTLELGDSALYLCASSQGQGGYEQYFGPGTRLTVT.

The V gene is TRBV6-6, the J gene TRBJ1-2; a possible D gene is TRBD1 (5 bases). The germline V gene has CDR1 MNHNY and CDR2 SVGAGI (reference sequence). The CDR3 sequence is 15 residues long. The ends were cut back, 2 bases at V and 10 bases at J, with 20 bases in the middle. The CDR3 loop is CASSYQELDIDDYTF. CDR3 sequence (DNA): TGTGCCAGCAGTTACCAGGAATTGGACATTGACGACTACACCTTC.

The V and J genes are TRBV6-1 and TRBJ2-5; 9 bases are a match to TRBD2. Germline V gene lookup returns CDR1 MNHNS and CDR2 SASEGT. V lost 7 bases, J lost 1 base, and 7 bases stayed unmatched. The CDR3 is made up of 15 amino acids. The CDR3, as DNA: TGTGCCAGCACCCGAACGACTAGCGGCCAAGAGACCCAGTACTTC. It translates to CASTRTTSGQETQYF.

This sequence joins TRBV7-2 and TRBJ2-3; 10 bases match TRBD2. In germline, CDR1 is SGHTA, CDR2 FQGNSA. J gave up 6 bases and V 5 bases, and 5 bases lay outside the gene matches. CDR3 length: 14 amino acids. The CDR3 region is CASSVTSGSDTQYF. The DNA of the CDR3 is TGTGCCAGCAGCGTGACTAGCGGGTCTGATACGCAGTATTTT.

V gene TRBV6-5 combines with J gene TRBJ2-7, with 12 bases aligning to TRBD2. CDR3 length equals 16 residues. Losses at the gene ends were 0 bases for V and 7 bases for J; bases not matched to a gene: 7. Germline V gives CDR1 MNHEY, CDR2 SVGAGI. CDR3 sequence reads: CASSYSPTSGRREQYF. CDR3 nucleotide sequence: TGTGCCAGCAGTTACTCCCCCACTAGCGGGAGGCGGGAGCAGTACTTC.

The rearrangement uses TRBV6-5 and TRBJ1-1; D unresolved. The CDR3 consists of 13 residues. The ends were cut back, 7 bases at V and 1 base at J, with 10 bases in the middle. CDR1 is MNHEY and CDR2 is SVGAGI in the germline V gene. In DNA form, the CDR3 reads TGTGCCAGCACCTACGGTGGGAACACTGAAGCTTTCTTT. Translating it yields CASTYGGNTEAFF.

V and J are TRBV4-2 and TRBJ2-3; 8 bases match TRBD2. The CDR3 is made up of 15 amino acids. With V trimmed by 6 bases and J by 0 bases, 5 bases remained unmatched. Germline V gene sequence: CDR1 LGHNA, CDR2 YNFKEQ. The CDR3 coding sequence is TGTGCCAGCAGTCGAACTAGCGGTAGCACAGATACGCAGTATTTT. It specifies CASSRTSGSTDTQYF.

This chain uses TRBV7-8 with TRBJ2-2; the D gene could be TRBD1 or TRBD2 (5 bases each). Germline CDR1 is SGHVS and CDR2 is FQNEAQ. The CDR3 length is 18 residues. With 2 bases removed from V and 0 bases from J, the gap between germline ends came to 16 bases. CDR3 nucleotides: TGTGCCAGCAGCTTAATCCTAGCCGGGACGGCGAACACCGGGGAGCTGTTTTTT. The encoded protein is CASSLILAGTANTGELFF.

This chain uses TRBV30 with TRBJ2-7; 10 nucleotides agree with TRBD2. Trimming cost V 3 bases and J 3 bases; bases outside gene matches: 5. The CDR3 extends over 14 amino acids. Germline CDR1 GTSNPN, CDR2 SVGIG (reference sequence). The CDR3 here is CAWRGPSGSYEQYF. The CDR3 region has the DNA TGTGCCTGGAGAGGACCTAGCGGGAGCTACGAGCAGTACTTC.

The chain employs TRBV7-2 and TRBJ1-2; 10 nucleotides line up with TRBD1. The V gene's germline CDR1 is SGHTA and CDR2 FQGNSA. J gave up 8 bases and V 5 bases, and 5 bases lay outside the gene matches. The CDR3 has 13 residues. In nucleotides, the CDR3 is TGTGCCAGCAGCCCCGGGACAGGGGCCGGCTACACCTTC. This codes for CASSPGTGAGYTF.

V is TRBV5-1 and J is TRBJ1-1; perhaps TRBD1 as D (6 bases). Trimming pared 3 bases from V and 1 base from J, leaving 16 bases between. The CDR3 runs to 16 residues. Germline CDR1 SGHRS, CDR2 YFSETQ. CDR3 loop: CASSSAPLGGNTEAFF. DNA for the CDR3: TGCGCCAGCAGCTCGGCTCCCTTAGGGGGGAACACTGAAGCTTTCTTT. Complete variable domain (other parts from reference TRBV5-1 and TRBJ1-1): KAGVTQTPRYLIKTRGQQVTLSCSPISGHRSVSWYQQTPGQGLQFLFEYFSETQRNKGNFPGRFSGRQFSNSRSEMNVSTLELGDSALYLCASSSAPLGGNTEAFFGQGTRLTVV.